One and the same sample provided the 14 T cell receptor beta chains below, sequenced in a study of cytomegalovirus exposure and HLA in healthy donors. The PCR was carried out with 60 Vbeta primers and 13 Jbeta primers. Assay: immunoSEQ multiplex PCR; the TCRdb copy retains only in-frame clones and omits some. The table shows about 89,000 clones, with roughly two thirds occurring only once. The sequenced sample consisted of PBMCs. These receptors originate from a woman in her twenties or thirties in good health and CMV-seronegative.

V is TRBV18 and J is TRBJ1-1, with 7 bases aligning to TRBD1. Germline CDR1 and CDR2: KGHSH and LQKENI. The CDR3 loop spans 15 amino acids. V gave up 6 bases and J gave up 0 bases; unmatched junction bases: 7. The CDR3 region has the DNA TGTGCCAGCTCGCAGACACAGGGGATGAACACTGAAGCTTTCTTT. It is translated as CASSQTQGMNTEAFF.

The chain recombines TRBV5-4 with TRBJ2-3, with a tentative D call TRBD1 (5 bases). The CDR3 has 14 residues. From germline, CDR1 is SGHNT and CDR2 YYREEE (reference sequence). The ends were cut back, 0 bases at V and 8 bases at J, with 13 bases in the middle. The CDR3 bases are TGTGCCAGCAGCTTGGAACAGGTTGGCACTACGCAGTATTTT. This sequence encodes CASSLEQVGTTQYF. Looking up the rest from reference TRBV5-4 and TRBJ2-3 gives the full variable domain: ETGVTQSPTHLIKTRGQQVTLRCSSQSGHNTVSWYQQALGQGPQFIFQYYREEENGRGNFPPRFSGLQFPNYSSELNVNALELDDSALYLCASSLEQVGTTQYFGPGTRLTVL.

This sequence joins TRBV2 and TRBJ2-7; 7 bases agree with TRBD1. Trimming removed 8 bases from V and 0 bases from J; junction bases left unmatched: 4. Per the germline V gene, CDR1 is SNHLY and CDR2 is FYNNEI. The CDR3 has 13 residues. CDR3 residues: CASWTGDSYEQYF. The DNA of the CDR3 is TGTGCCAGCTGGACAGGTGACTCCTACGAGCAGTACTTC.

The V and J genes are TRBV28 and TRBJ1-1; possible D gene TRBD1, 6 bases. Germline CDR1 and CDR2: MDHEN and SYDVKM. The CDR3 has 14 amino acids. V was shortened by 6 bases and J by 6 bases, with 17 bases between the two germline ends. CDR3 loop: CASSRNREGPEAFF. CDR3 nucleotides: TGTGCCAGCAGCCGTAACAGGGAAGGTCCTGAAGCTTTCTTT.

The V and J genes are TRBV15 and TRBJ1-2, with D uncertain. The germline V and J ends were trimmed by 6 bases and 8 bases, with 16 bases remaining between them. This CDR3 region has 13 residues. Germline V lookup: CDR1 LNHNV, CDR2 YYDKDF (reference sequence). The CDR3: CATRTQDPPGYTF. DNA for the CDR3: TGTGCCACCAGAACTCAGGATCCCCCCGGCTACACCTTC.

This chain connects TRBV9 to TRBJ2-3; D is unclear. V was clipped by 0 bases and J by 5 bases, with 7 bases between them. CDR3 length: 13 residues. CDR1 is SGDLS and CDR2 is YYNGEE in the germline V gene. This CDR3 is CASSVELKDTQYF. The CDR3 DNA sequence: TGTGCCAGCAGCGTAGAACTTAAAGATACGCAGTATTTT.

The J gene is TRBJ1-4, the V gene TRBV6-1; D is ambiguous. This CDR3 has 13 amino acids. Trimming removed 6 bases from V and 8 bases from J, with 13 bases in between. The germline gives CDR1 MNHNS, CDR2 SASEGT. The CDR3 spells CASRLTIGEKLFF. In DNA form, the CDR3 reads TGTGCCAGCAGACTGACTATTGGAGAAAAACTGTTTTTT.

This clone was recorded once. The gene calls are TRBV27 and TRBJ1-2, with TRBD1 matching over 9 bases. CDR1 is MNHEY and CDR2 is SMNVEV in the germline V gene (reference sequence). This CDR3 is 13 amino acids long. The trim removed 4 bases at V and 4 bases at J, leaving 1 base unmatched. The CDR3 spells CASSSDRGYGYTF. The CDR3 region has the DNA TGTGCCAGCAGTTCGGACAGGGGCTATGGCTACACCTTC.

The rearrangement links TRBV29-1 to TRBJ2-5, with D unclear. The length of the CDR3 is 14 residues. V shed 4 bases and J shed 1 base, with 13 bases lying between them. Germline CDR1 SQVTM, CDR2 ANQGSEA. CDR3 sequence: CSVVLDKAQETQYF. In nucleotides, the CDR3 is TGCAGCGTTGTCCTAGATAAGGCCCAAGAGACCCAGTACTTC. The full variable domain, completed using reference TRBV29-1 and TRBJ2-5, is SAVISQKPSRDICQRGTSLTIQCQVDSQVTMMFWYRQQPGQSLTLIATANQGSEATYESGFVIDKFPISRPNLTFSTLTVSNMSPEDSSIYLCSVVLDKAQETQYFGPGTRLLVL.

The chain links TRBV5-1 to TRBJ2-7, with a tentative D call TRBD2 (6 bases). This CDR3 spans 14 amino acids. The germline V gene encodes CDR1 SGHRS and CDR2 YFSETQ. V lost 0 bases and J lost 3, with 10 bases in between. In nucleotides, the CDR3 is TGCGCCAGCAGCTTGGGGCAGGGAGGCTACGAGCAGTACTTC. As protein: CASSLGQGGYEQYF.

The chain recombines TRBV12-5 with TRBJ2-2; 10 nucleotides agree with TRBD2. The CDR3 spans 21 residues. Germline V gene lookup returns CDR1 LGHNT and CDR2 FRNRAP. Trimming cost V 5 bases and J 4 bases; bases outside gene matches: 22. For the CDR3, the DNA is TGTGCTAGTGGTCGAGGTGAGACCGGGACTAGCGTTGTCGCGAGCACCGGGGAGCTGTTTTTT. It codes for CASGRGETGTSVVASTGELFF.

This clone was detected only once. The rearrangement uses TRBV7-9 and TRBJ1-2; no reliable D call. V was clipped by 3 bases and J by 0 bases, with 8 bases between them. There are 14 residues in the CDR3. Germline-derived CDR1 and CDR2 are SEHNR and FQNEAQ (reference sequence). CDR3 protein: CASSLAGTNYGYTF. The CDR3 DNA sequence: TGTGCCAGCAGCTTGGCAGGTACTAACTATGGCTACACCTTC. Full variable domain (missing parts from reference TRBV7-9 and TRBJ1-2): DTGVSQNPRHKITKRGQNVTFRCDPISEHNRLYWYRQTLGQGPEFLTYFQNEAQLEKSRLLSDRFSAERPKGSFSTLEIQRTEQGDSAMYLCASSLAGTNYGYTFGSGTRLTVV.

The genes are TRBV10-3 and TRBJ2-7; 7 bases line up with TRBD2. CDR1 ENHRY and CDR2 SYGVKD come from the germline V gene. V lost 5 bases to trimming and J lost 1 base; unmatched junction nucleotides: 5. This CDR3 region has 14 residues. CDR3 region: CAISPGLSSYEQYF. The CDR3 DNA reads TGTGCCATCAGTCCGGGACTATCGTCCTACGAGCAGTACTTC.

The gene calls are TRBV19 and TRBJ2-1; 9 bases line up with TRBD2. Germline assignment: CDR1 LNHDA and CDR2 SQIVND (reference sequence). V was pared by 4 bases and J by 0 bases, with 7 bases of the junction left unmatched. This CDR3 region has 17 residues. CDR3 DNA sequence: TGTGCCAGTAGTACCTCCGGGACTAGCCGCTCCTACAATGAGCAGTTCTTC. This gives the protein CASSTSGTSRSYNEQFF.